The T cell receptor beta chain described here comes from a study of PD-1 blockade in classical Hodgkin lymphoma. The patients all showed relapse after autologous stem cell transplantation, while their brentuximab vedotin exposure varied. Germline CDR1 and CDR2: SGDLS and YYNGEE. V was shortened by 3 bases and J by 2 bases, with 9 bases between the two germline ends. This CDR3 has 14 residues. The method was immunoSEQ multiplex PCR; TCRdb's version includes in-frame clones alone and lacks a portion of them. The table includes about 100,000 clones, around 88% detected once. The sample was peripheral blood mononuclear cells (PBMCs), taken before the second cycle of nivolumab. This TCR came from a human donor with classical Hodgkin lymphoma. The chain joins TRBV9 to TRBJ1-5; no definite D call. The CDR3 is CASSEDGRNQPQHF. The CDR3 DNA sequence: TGTGCCAGCAGCGAAGACGGACGCAATCAGCCCCAGCATTTT.